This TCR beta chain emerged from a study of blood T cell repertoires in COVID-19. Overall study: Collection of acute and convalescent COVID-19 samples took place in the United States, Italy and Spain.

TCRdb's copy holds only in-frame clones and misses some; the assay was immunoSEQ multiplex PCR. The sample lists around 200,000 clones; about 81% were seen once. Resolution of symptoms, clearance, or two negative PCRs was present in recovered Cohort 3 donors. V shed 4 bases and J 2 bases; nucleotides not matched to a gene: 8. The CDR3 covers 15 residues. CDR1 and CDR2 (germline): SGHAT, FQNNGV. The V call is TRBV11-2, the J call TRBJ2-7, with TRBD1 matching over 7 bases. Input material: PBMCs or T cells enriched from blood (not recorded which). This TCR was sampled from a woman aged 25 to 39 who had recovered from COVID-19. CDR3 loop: CASSYDRVTAYEQYF. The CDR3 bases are TGTGCCAGCAGCTACGACAGGGTGACGGCCTACGAGCAGTACTTC.